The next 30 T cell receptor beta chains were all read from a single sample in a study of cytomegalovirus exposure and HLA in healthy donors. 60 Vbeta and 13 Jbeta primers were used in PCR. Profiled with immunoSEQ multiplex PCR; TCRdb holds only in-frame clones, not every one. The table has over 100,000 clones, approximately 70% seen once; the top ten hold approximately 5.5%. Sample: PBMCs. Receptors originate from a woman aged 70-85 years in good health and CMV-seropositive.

CDR3 nucleotide sequence: TGTGCCAGCTCACCACCCAATAAGGGGACAGATACGCAGTATTTT. Its translation is CASSPPNKGTDTQYF. This chain uses TRBV18 with TRBJ2-3; TRBD1 is a possible D gene (5 bases). Germline V gene sequence: CDR1 KGHSH, CDR2 LQKENI. V lost 0 bases and J 3 bases, leaving 10 bases between the germline ends. The CDR3 totals 15 residues. Full variable domain (outside the CDR3, taken from reference TRBV18 and TRBJ2-3): NAGVMQNPRHLVRRRGQEARLRCSPMKGHSHVYWYRQLPEEGLKFMVYLQKENIIDESGMPKERFSAEFPKEGPSILRIQQVVRGDSAAYFCASSPPNKGTDTQYFGPGTRLTVL.

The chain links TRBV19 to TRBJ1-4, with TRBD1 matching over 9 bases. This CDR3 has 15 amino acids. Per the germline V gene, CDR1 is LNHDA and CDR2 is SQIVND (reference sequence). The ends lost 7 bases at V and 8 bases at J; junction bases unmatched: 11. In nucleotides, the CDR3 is TGTGCCAGTAATGGATTGGGGACAGGGAACGAAAAACTGTTTTTT. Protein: CASNGLGTGNEKLFF.

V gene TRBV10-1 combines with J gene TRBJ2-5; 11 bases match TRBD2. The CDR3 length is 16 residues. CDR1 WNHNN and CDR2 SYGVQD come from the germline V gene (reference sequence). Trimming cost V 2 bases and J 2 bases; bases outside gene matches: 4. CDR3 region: CASSETASGGQETQYF. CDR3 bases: TGCGCCAGCAGTGAGACGGCTAGCGGGGGGCAAGAGACCCAGTACTTC.

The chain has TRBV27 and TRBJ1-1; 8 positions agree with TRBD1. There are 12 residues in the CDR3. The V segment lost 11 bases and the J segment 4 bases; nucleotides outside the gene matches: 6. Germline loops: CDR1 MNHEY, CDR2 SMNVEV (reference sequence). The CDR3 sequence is CAPGGTATEAFF. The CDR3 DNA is TGTGCCCCAGGGGGCACGGCCACTGAAGCTTTCTTT.

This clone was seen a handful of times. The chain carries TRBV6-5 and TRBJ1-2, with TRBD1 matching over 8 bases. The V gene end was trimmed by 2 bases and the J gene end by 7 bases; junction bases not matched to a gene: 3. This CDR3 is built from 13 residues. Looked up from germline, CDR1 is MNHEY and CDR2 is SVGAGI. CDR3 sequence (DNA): TGTGCCAGCAGTTACCAGGGGGCAGGTGGCTACACCTTC. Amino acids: CASSYQGAGGYTF.

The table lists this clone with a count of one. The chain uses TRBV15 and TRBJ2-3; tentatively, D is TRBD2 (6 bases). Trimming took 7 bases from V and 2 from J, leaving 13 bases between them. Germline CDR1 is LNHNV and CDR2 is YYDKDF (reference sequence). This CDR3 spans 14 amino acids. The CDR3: CATKGLSHTDTQYF. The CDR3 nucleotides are TGTGCCACCAAAGGACTAAGCCACACAGATACGCAGTATTTT.

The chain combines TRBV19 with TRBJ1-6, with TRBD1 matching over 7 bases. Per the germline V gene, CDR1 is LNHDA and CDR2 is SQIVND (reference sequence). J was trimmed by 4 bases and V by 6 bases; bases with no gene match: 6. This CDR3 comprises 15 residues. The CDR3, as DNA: TGTGCCAGTAGGGAGGGGGCAGAGTATAATTCACCCCTCCACTTT. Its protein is CASREGAEYNSPLHF.

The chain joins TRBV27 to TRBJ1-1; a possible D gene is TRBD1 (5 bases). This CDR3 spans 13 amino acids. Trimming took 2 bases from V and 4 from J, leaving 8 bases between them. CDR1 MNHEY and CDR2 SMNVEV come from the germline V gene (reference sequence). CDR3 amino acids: CASSLRTTTEAFF. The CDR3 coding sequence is TGTGCCAGCAGTTTAAGGACAACCACTGAAGCTTTCTTT.

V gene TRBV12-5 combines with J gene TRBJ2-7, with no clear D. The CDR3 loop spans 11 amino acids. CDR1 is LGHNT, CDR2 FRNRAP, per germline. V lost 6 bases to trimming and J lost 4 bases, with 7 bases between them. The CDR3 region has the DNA TGTGCTAGTGGCCGCGATTACGAGCAGTACTTC. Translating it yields CASGRDYEQYF.

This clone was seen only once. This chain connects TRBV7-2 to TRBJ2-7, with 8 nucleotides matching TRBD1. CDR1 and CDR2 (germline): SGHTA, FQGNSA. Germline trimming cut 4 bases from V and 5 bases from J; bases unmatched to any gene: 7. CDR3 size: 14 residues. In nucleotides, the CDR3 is TGTGCCAGCAGCTCACAGGGGGTTTCGGACGAGCAGTACTTC. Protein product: CASSSQGVSDEQYF.

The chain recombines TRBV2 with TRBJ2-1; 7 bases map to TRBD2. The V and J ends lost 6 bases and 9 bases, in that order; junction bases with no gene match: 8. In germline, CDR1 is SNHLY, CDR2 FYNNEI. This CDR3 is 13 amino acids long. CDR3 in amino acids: CASRAGLVGEQFF. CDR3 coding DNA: TGTGCCAGCAGAGCAGGACTAGTTGGTGAGCAGTTCTTC. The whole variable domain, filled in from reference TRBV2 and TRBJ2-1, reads EPEVTQTPSHQVTQMGQEVILRCVPISNHLYFYWYRQILGQKVEFLVSFYNNEISEKSEIFDDQFSVERPDGSNFTLKIRSTKLEDSAMYFCASRAGLVGEQFFGPGTRLTVL.

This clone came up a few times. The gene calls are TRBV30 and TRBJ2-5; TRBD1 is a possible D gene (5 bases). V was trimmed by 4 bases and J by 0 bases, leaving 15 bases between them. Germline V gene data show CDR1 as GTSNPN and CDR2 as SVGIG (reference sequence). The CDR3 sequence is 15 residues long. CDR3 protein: CAWTGHSWYQETQYF. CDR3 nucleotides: TGTGCCTGGACCGGACACTCTTGGTACCAAGAGACCCAGTACTTC.

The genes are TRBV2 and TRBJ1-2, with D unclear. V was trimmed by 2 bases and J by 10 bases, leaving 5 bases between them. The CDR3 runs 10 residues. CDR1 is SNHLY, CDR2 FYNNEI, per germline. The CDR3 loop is CASSEQLYTF. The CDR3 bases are TGTGCCAGCAGTGAACAACTCTACACCTTC. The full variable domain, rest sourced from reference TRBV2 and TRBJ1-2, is EPEVTQTPSHQVTQMGQEVILRCVPISNHLYFYWYRQILGQKVEFLVSFYNNEISEKSEIFDDQFSVERPDGSNFTLKIRSTKLEDSAMYFCASSEQLYTFGSGTRLTVV.

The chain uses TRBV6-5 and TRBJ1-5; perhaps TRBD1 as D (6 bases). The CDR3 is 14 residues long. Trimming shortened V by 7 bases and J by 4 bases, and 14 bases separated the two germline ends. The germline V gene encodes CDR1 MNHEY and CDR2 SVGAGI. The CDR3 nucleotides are TGTGCCAGCACTAGGGGGGGGCCTAATCAGCCCCAGCATTTT. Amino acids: CASTRGGPNQPQHF.

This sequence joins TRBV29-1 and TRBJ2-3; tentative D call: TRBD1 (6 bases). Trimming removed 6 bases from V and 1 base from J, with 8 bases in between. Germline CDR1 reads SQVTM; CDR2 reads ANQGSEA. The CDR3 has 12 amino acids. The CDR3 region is CSVRQGTDTQYF. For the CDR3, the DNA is TGCAGCGTCCGACAGGGCACAGATACGCAGTATTTT.

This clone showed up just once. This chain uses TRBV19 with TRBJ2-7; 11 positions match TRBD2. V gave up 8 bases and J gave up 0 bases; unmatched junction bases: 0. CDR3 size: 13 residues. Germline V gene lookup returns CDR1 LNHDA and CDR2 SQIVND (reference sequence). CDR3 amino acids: CASGTSGSYEQYF. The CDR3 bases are TGTGCCAGTGGGACTAGCGGCTCCTACGAGCAGTACTTC. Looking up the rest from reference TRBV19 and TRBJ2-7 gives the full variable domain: DGGITQSPKYLFRKEGQNVTLSCEQNLNHDAMYWYRQDPGQGLRLIYYSQIVNDFQKGDIAEGYSVSREKKESFPLTVTSAQKNPTAFYLCASGTSGSYEQYFGPGTRLTVT.

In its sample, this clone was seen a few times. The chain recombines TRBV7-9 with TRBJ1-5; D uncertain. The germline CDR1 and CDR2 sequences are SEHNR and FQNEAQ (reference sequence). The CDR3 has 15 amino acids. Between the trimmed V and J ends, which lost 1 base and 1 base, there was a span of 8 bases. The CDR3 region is CASSLDQTSNQPQHF. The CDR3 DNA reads TGTGCCAGCAGCTTAGACCAGACAAGCAATCAGCCCCAGCATTTT.

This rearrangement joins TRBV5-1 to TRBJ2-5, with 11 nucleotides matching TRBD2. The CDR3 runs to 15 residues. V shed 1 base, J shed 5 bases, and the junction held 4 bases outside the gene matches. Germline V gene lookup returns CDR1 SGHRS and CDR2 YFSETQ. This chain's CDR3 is CASSLSPSGRETQYF. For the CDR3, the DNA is TGCGCCAGCAGCTTGTCCCCTAGCGGGAGGGAGACCCAGTACTTC.

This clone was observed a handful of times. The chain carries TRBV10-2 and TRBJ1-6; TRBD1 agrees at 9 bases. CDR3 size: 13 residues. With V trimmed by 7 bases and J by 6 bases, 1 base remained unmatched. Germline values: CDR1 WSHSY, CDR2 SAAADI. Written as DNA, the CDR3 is TGCGCCAGCAAGACAGGGGGTAATTCACCCCTCCACTTT. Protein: CASKTGGNSPLHF.

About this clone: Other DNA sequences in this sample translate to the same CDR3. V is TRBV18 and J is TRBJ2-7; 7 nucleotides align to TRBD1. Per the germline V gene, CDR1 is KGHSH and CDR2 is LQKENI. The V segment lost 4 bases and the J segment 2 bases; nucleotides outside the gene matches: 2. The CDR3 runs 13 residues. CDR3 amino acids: CASSRDRAYEQYF. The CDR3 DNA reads TGTGCCAGCTCACGTGACAGGGCCTACGAGCAGTACTTC. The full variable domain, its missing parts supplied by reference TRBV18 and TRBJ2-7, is NAGVMQNPRHLVRRRGQEARLRCSPMKGHSHVYWYRQLPEEGLKFMVYLQKENIIDESGMPKERFSAEFPKEGPSILRIQQVVRGDSAAYFCASSRDRAYEQYFGPGTRLTVT.

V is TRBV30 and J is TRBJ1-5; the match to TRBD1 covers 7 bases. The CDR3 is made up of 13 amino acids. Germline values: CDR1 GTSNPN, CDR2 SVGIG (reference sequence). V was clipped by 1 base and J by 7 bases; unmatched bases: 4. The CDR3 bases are TGTGCCTGGAGTGGGCCAGGGGGGCAGCCCCAGCATTTT. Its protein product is CAWSGPGGQPQHF.

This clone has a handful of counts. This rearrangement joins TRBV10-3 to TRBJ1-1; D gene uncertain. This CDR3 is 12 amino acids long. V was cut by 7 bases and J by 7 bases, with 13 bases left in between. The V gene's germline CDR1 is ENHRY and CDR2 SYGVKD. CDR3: CAITPAVLEAFF. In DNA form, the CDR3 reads TGTGCCATCACCCCCGCAGTGCTTGAAGCTTTCTTT.

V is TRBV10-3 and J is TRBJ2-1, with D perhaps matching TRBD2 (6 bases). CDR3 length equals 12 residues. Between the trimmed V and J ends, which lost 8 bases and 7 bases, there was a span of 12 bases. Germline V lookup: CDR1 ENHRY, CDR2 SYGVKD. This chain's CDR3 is CAISRLGNEQFF. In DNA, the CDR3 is TGTGCCATCTCCAGACTAGGTAATGAGCAGTTCTTC.

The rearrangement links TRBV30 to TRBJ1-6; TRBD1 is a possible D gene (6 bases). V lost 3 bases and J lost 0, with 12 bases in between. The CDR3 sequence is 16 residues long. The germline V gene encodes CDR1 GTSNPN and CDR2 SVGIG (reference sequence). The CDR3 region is CAWSGQSRSYNSPLHF. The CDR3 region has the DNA TGTGCCTGGAGCGGACAGTCCCGCTCCTATAATTCACCCCTCCACTTT. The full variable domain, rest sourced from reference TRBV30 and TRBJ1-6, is SQTIHQWPATLVQPVGSPLSLECTVEGTSNPNLYWYRQAAGRGLQLLFYSVGIGQISSEVPQNLSASRPQDRQFILSSKKLLLSDSGFYLCAWSGQSRSYNSPLHFGNGTRLTVT.

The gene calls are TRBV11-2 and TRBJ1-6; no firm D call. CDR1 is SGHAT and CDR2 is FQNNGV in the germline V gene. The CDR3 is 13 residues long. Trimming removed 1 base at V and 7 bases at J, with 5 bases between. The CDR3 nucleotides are TGTGCCAGCAGCTTAGTCGTAAATTCACCCCTCCACTTT. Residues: CASSLVVNSPLHF.

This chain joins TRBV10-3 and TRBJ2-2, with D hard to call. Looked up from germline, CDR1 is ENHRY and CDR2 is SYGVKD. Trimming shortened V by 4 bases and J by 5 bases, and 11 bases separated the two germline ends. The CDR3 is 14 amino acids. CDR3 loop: CAISGIAATGELFF. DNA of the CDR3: TGTGCCATCAGTGGGATCGCGGCGACCGGGGAGCTGTTTTTT.

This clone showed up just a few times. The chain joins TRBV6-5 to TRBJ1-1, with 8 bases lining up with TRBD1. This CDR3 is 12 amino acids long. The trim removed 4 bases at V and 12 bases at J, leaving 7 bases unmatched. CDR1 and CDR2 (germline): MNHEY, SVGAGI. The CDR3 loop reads CASSSLDRVTFF. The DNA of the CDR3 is TGTGCCAGCAGTTCCTTGGACAGGGTGACTTTCTTT.

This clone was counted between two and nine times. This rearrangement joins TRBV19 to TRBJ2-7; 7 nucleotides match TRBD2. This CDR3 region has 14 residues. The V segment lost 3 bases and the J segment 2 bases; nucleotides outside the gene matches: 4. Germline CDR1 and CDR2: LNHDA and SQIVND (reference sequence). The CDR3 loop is CASSISGYAYEQYF. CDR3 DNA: TGTGCCAGTAGTATTAGCGGGTATGCCTACGAGCAGTACTTC. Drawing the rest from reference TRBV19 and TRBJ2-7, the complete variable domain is DGGITQSPKYLFRKEGQNVTLSCEQNLNHDAMYWYRQDPGQGLRLIYYSQIVNDFQKGDIAEGYSVSREKKESFPLTVTSAQKNPTAFYLCASSISGYAYEQYFGPGTRLTVT.

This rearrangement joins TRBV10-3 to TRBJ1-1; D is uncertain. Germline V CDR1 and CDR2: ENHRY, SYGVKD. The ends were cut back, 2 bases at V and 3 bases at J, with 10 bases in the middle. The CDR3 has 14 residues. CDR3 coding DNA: TGTGCCATCAGTGAGGTAAAGGGAGACACTGAAGCTTTCTTT. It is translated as CAISEVKGDTEAFF.

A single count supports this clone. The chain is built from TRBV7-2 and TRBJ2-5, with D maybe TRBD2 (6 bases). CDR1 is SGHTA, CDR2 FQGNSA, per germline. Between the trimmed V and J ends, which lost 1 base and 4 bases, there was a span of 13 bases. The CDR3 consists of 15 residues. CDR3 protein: CASSLEGGVRETQYF. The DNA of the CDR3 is TGTGCCAGCAGCTTAGAGGGCGGGGTCAGAGAGACCCAGTACTTC.